Shown below are 19 T cell receptor beta chains from a single sample sequenced in a study of blood T cells in healthy people across ages. With a J-beta primer mix and a sample-barcoded 5' primer, a second PCR ran roughly 6 to 12 cycles. MiXCR was run by TCRdb on the 5' RACE reads, yielding one entry per CDR3 protein. Among 600,000 or so distinct CDR3 sequences listed, roughly 31% were seen once. Sequencing was carried out using blood. The receptors come from a woman over 75 in good health.

This clonotype was seen many times. V gene TRBV7-9 combines with J gene TRBJ1-4; TRBD1 is a possible D gene (5 bases). CDR1 is SEHNR, CDR2 FQNEAQ, per germline (reference sequence). The CDR3 extends over 14 amino acids. V lost 7 bases and J lost 2, with 11 bases in between. This chain's CDR3 is CASMLTATNEKLFF. The CDR3 DNA follows: TGTGCCAGCATGCTGACAGCCACTAATGAAAAACTGTTTTTT.

This clonotype was counted ten times or more. J is TRBJ2-3 and V is TRBV9, with D perhaps TRBD2 (6 bases). CDR1 SGDLS and CDR2 YYNGEE come from the germline V gene. The CDR3 length is 18 residues. With 4 bases removed from V and 0 bases from J, the gap between germline ends came to 21 bases. CDR3 sequence (DNA): TGTGCCAGCAGCCCTCGGATAAGCGGGCCTACTAGCACAGATACGCAGTATTTT. Amino acids: CASSPRISGPTSTDTQYF.

Remarks on this clonotype: At one end, the junction sequence differs from germline, possibly due to a read error. This sequence joins TRBV7-7 and TRBJ2-5; 12 bases line up with TRBD2. Germline lookup yields CDR1 SSHAT and CDR2 FNYEAQ (reference sequence). The CDR3 spans 16 residues. As DNA, the CDR3 is TGTGCTAGCAGCTCGACTAGCGGGAGACGCGCAGAGACCCAGTACTTC. Protein product: CASSSTSGRRAETQYF.

The chain has TRBV7-2 and TRBJ1-1; D might be TRBD1 (5 bases). Per germline, CDR1 SGHTA and CDR2 FQGNSA. CDR3 length: 15 residues. Trimming pared 2 bases from V and 3 bases from J, leaving 13 bases between. For the CDR3, the DNA is TGTGCCAGCAGCTTAAGAGGGGCGGGGGACACTGAAGCTTTCTTT. Translated, it gives CASSLRGAGDTEAFF.

This clonotype was found many times. The chain is built from TRBV7-2 and TRBJ2-5; 10 bases agree with TRBD2. Trimming cost V 1 base and J 3 bases; bases outside gene matches: 17. From germline, CDR1 is SGHTA and CDR2 FQGNSA. This CDR3 has 20 residues. CDR3 region: CASSLVPPFFSGGDKETQYF. CDR3 in DNA: TGTGCCAGCAGCTTAGTTCCCCCCTTTTTCAGCGGGGGGGATAAAGAGACCCAGTACTTC.

This clonotype appeared a few times. The rearrangement uses TRBV30 and TRBJ1-2; TRBD1 is a possible D gene (5 bases). Trimming cost V 3 bases and J 0 bases, with 8 bases left between them. This CDR3 has 13 residues. Germline V CDR1 and CDR2: GTSNPN, SVGIG (reference sequence). The CDR3 region is CAWRVGANYGYTF. The CDR3 bases are TGTGCCTGGAGGGTAGGGGCTAACTATGGCTACACCTTC.

The chain carries TRBV7-2 and TRBJ1-2; the D gene is possibly TRBD1 (6 bases). CDR1 and CDR2 from the germline V gene are SGHTA and FQGNSA. This CDR3 has 14 residues. Between the trimmed V and J ends, which lost 5 bases and 4 bases, there was a span of 14 bases. CDR3: CASSSLGGSYGYTF. The DNA of the CDR3 is TGTGCCAGCAGCAGCTTAGGGGGGAGCTATGGCTACACCTTC.

This clonotype was picked up many times. V is TRBV20-1 and J is TRBJ2-5, with D possibly being TRBD1 (6 bases). From germline, CDR1 is DFQATT and CDR2 SNEGSKA (reference sequence). The CDR3 length is 14 residues. V lost 1 base and J lost 5, with 14 bases in between. The CDR3 sequence is CSARGGGRRETQYF. The CDR3 DNA reads as TGCAGTGCTAGAGGAGGGGGAAGAAGGGAGACCCAGTACTTC.

This clonotype was counted many times. The rearrangement links TRBV7-2 to TRBJ2-1, with no clear D. Germline CDR1 is SGHTA and CDR2 is FQGNSA. CDR3 length: 11 amino acids. Trimming pared 4 bases from V and 12 bases from J, leaving 10 bases between. CDR3 DNA: TGTGCCAGCAGCTCGGGTCCGGGGCAGTTCTTC. Its translation is CASSSGPGQFF. The whole variable domain, filled in from reference TRBV7-2 and TRBJ2-1, reads GAGVSQSPSNKVTEKGKDVELRCDPISGHTALYWYRQSLGQGLEFLIYFQGNSAPDKSGLPSDRFSAERTGGSVSTLTIQRTQQEDSAVYLCASSSGPGQFFGPGTRLTVL.

The chain combines TRBV11-2 with TRBJ2-3; 15 bases are a match to TRBD2. CDR1 and CDR2 (germline): SGHAT, FQNNGV. This CDR3 region has 16 residues. J was trimmed by 2 bases and V by 4 bases; bases with no gene match: 1. CDR3 region: CASSWTSGRATDTQYF. The DNA of the CDR3 is TGTGCCAGCAGCTGGACTAGCGGGAGGGCCACAGATACGCAGTATTTT.

The chain joins TRBV4-1 to TRBJ1-1, with D perhaps matching TRBD1 (5 bases). CDR1 and CDR2 (germline): MGHRA, YSYEKL. The CDR3 consists of 15 residues. With 2 bases removed from V and 0 bases from J, the gap between germline ends came to 10 bases. DNA for the CDR3: TGCGCCAGCAGCCAAATGACAGTTATGAACACTGAAGCTTTCTTT. Protein: CASSQMTVMNTEAFF.

With regard to this clonotype: Germline is not matched at one junction end, which may reflect a read error. V is TRBV5-1 and J is TRBJ1-1; 7 bases match TRBD1. Looked up from germline, CDR1 is SGHRS and CDR2 is YFSETQ. The CDR3 is 16 amino acids. CDR3 bases: TGCGCCGGCAGCTCGGGACAGCCAATTATGAACACTGAAGCTTTCTTT. This encodes CAGSSGQPIMNTEAFF.

This clonotype was seen repeatedly, ten times or more. The gene calls are TRBV3-1 and TRBJ2-5; 7 bases are a match to TRBD1. V trimming: 5 bases; J trimming: 4 bases; junction bases outside the gene matches: 7. The germline V gene encodes CDR1 LGHDT and CDR2 YNNKEL (reference sequence). This CDR3 comprises 14 residues. The CDR3 coding sequence is TGTGCCAGCAGCACGACAGGGATGTCAGAGACCCAGTACTTC. Translation: CASSTTGMSETQYF.

For this clonotype: Possible read error: a much larger clone is one base away. The chain joins TRBV5-5 to TRBJ1-4; 9 bases agree with TRBD1. V gave up 2 bases and J gave up 7 bases; unmatched junction bases: 3. Germline V gene data show CDR1 as SGHKS and CDR2 as YYEKEE (reference sequence). This CDR3 has 14 residues. CDR3 sequence (DNA): TGTGCCAGCAGCTTTGCGGGACAGGGTGAAAAACTGTTTTTT. Amino acids: CASSFAGQGEKLFF.

The gene calls are TRBV5-1 and TRBJ1-1; D is uncertain. Germline V CDR1 and CDR2: SGHRS, YFSETQ. CDR3 size: 14 residues. The V end lost 3 bases, the J end lost 8 bases, and 17 bases lay between the germline ends. The CDR3 protein is CASSSNHRTREAFF. CDR3 DNA: TGCGCCAGCAGCTCGAATCACCGGACGCGAGAAGCTTTCTTT.

This clonotype was detected only a few times. One base away lies a much larger clone, so this may be a sequencing read error. The gene calls are TRBV7-9 and TRBJ2-7, with TRBD2 matching 7 bases. The junction had 13 bases not matched to a gene; V was cut back by 7 bases and J by 7 bases. The CDR3 is 14 amino acids. CDR1 SEHNR and CDR2 FQNEAQ come from the germline V gene (reference sequence). The CDR3, as DNA: TGTGCCAGCACCCGGGGGGACGCCTACAATGAGCAGTACTTC. This gives the protein CASTRGDAYNEQYF.

On this clonotype itself: This may come from a read error, since a much larger clone is one base off. The V call is TRBV6-1, the J call TRBJ2-7, with D possibly matching TRBD1 (5 bases). Germline CDR1 MNHNS, CDR2 SASEGT. The CDR3 sequence is 13 residues long. This chain's CDR3 is CASREAQGGEQYF. The CDR3 coding sequence is TGTGCCAGCAGGGAAGCGCAGGGTGGCGAGCAGTACTTC.

The genes are TRBV29-1 and TRBJ2-1, with D possibly being TRBD2 (5 bases). This CDR3 comprises 11 residues. Trimming took 3 bases from V and 9 from J, leaving 9 bases between them. The germline V gene encodes CDR1 SQVTM and CDR2 ANQGSEA. DNA of the CDR3: TGCAGCGTTGAGGGAGCGACTGAGCAGTTCTTC. This codes for CSVEGATEQFF.

CDR3 sequence: CASSQESHEQFF. In nucleotides, the CDR3 is TGTGCCAGCAGCCAAGAAAGCCACGAGCAGTTCTTC. The J gene is TRBJ2-1, the V gene TRBV4-2; D is ambiguous. Per germline, CDR1 LGHNA and CDR2 YNFKEQ. V was pared by 0 bases and J by 10 bases, with 7 bases between. The CDR3 consists of 12 residues.